A selection of T cell receptor beta chains follows, all from one sample in a study of shared clonotypes between healthy human individuals. Measured with immunoSEQ multiplex PCR; TCRdb has only the in-frame clones, and not every one. The sample holds around 2,000,000 clones; roughly 94% are singletons and the top ten take 0.13%. Sequenced material: naive CD4+ T cells sorted from blood. The receptors were sampled from a man younger than 30 in good health. Each CDR3 is given with its conserved first and last residue. A D gene is named only where the DNA matches it firmly. Size is stated for part of the rows, as once, few or many counts, or as a class when the clone is expanded.

size	V	J	length	D	DNA	CDR3
.	TRBV6-6	TRBJ1-5	14	.	TGTGCCAGCAGTTACAGAGGGTTGGAACAGCCCCAGCATTTT	CASSYRGLEQPQHF
.	TRBV15	TRBJ2-7	16	TRBD2	TGTGCCACCAGCAGAGATTTCAGCGGGAGGGTCTACGAGCAGTACTTC	CATSRDFSGRVYEQYF
.	TRBV7-2	TRBJ2-3	15	.	TGTGCCAGCAGCTTACAGGGGGGTAACACAGATACGCAGTATTTT	CASSLQGGNTDTQYF
.	TRBV5-1	TRBJ1-2	16	TRBD1	TGCGCCAGCAGCTTGGACGGACGGACAGGCTCCTATGGCTACACCTTC	CASSLDGRTGSYGYTF
.	TRBV18	TRBJ1-6	16	TRBD1	TGTGCCAGCTCACCCCCGGACAGGTCCTATAATTCACCCCTCCACTTT	CASSPPDRSYNSPLHF
.	TRBV11-2	TRBJ1-6	15	.	TGTGCCAGCAGCAGGGGGGACACCTATAATTCACCCCTCCACTTT	CASSRGDTYNSPLHF
.	TRBV9	TRBJ2-7	14	.	TGTGCCAGCAACCCAAATGGCAGGACCTACGAGCAGTACTTC	CASNPNGRTYEQYF
.	TRBV2	TRBJ2-3	12	.	TGTGCCAGCACCTCAGCCCCAGATACGCAGTATTTT	CASTSAPDTQYF
once	TRBV15	TRBJ1-4	16	.	TGTGCCACCAGCAGAGATTTGGGCGCATCCAGTGAAAAACTGTTTTTT	CATSRDLGASSEKLFF
.	TRBV2	TRBJ2-7	14	TRBD1	TGTGCCAGCAGTGTGGACAGGGGGCAATACGAGCAGTACTTC	CASSVDRGQYEQYF
.	TRBV30	TRBJ2-2	14	.	TGTGCCTGGAGTGTAGGAGGTAACACCGGGGAGCTGTTTTTT	CAWSVGGNTGELFF
.	TRBV6-6	TRBJ2-7	15	.	TGTGCCAGCAGTTACTCGCGACAGTTCTCCTACGAGCAGTACTTC	CASSYSRQFSYEQYF
.	TRBV12-5	TRBJ1-5	14	TRBD1	TGTGCTAGTGGGCCGGGGACAGTTAATCAGCCCCAGCATTTT	CASGPGTVNQPQHF
.	TRBV5-8	TRBJ2-7	15	.	TGTGCCAGCAGCTTGGGGCAGGGAGGCTCCTACGAGCAGTACTTC	CASSLGQGGSYEQYF
.	TRBV7-9	TRBJ2-5	14	.	TGTGCCAGCAGCTTCCCCGGAGAGGCGGTGACCCAGTACTTC	CASSFPGEAVTQYF
.	TRBV9	TRBJ1-4	19	TRBD1	TGTGCCAGCAGCGTAGTAATGTATAGGGGGCGGACCGCGGGTGAAAAACTGTTTTTT	CASSVVMYRGRTAGEKLFF
.	TRBV7-8	TRBJ2-7	15	TRBD1	TGTGCCAGCAGCTTAGCGGCAGGGGGCACCTACGAGCAGTACTTC	CASSLAAGGTYEQYF
.	TRBV2	TRBJ1-1	11	.	TGTGCCAGCGGCAGGAGCACTGAAGCTTTCTTT	CASGRSTEAFF
.	TRBV6-5	TRBJ2-1	14	TRBD2	TGTGCCACCCGGGCTAGCGGGAGCCTGCGGGAGCAGTTCTTC	CATRASGSLREQFF
.	TRBV30	TRBJ1-6	22	.	TGTGCCTGGAGACTCGACCCCCAGGGCATCGAGTTTCGTAGCTCCTATAATTCACCCCTCCACTTT	CAWRLDPQGIEFRSSYNSPLHF
.	TRBV30	TRBJ2-3	15	.	TGTGCCTGGAGTGTGTTTTCAGGGCTCGCAGATACGCAGTATTTT	CAWSVFSGLADTQYF
.	TRBV19	TRBJ1-3	14	.	TGTGCCAGTAGTTCCAGGGGTTCTGGAAACACCATATATTTT	CASSSRGSGNTIYF
.	TRBV28	TRBJ1-2	12	TRBD1	TGTGCCACTAGACAGGGTATGGGTGGCTACACCTTC	CATRQGMGGYTF
once	TRBV6-4	TRBJ2-7	16	.	TGTGCCAGCAGTGACTCTGGGATCCCGCCTTCCTACGAGCAGTACTTC	CASSDSGIPPSYEQYF
.	TRBV10-2	TRBJ1-4	14	.	TGCGCCAGCAGTTGGGGTACGGATCATGAAAAACTGTTTTTT	CASSWGTDHEKLFF
.	TRBV30	TRBJ1-3	14	TRBD1	TGTGCCTGGAGTCGGACAGGGAGAGGAAACACCATATATTTT	CAWSRTGRGNTIYF
.	TRBV7-6	TRBJ2-7	15	TRBD1	TGTGCCAGCAGGCTCGACAGGGGGCCTTCCTACGAGCAGTACTTC	CASRLDRGPSYEQYF
.	TRBV5-1	TRBJ2-1	15	.	TGCGCCAGCAGCTTGGAGGGGGGCCAGTACAATGAGCAGTTCTTC	CASSLEGGQYNEQFF
once	TRBV7-9	TRBJ2-5	15	TRBD2	TGTGCCAGCAGCTTACTAGCGGGGGGCCAAGAGACCCAGTACTTC	CASSLLAGGQETQYF
.	TRBV7-9	TRBJ2-3	15	TRBD1	TGTGCCAGCAGCCCAACAGGGGGACCCACAGATACGCAGTATTTT	CASSPTGGPTDTQYF
.	TRBV5-1	TRBJ1-3	15	.	TGCGCCAGCAGCTTGATGGGCGACTCTGGAAACACCATATATTTT	CASSLMGDSGNTIYF
.	TRBV7-2	TRBJ2-7	12	.	TGTGCCAGCAGTTGGGACTCCTACGAGCAGTACTTC	CASSWDSYEQYF
once	TRBV7-2	TRBJ2-7	13	.	TGTGCCAGCAGCTTGCAAGGGGGGGACGAGCAGTACTTC	CASSLQGGDEQYF
.	TRBV6-1	TRBJ2-6	14	.	TGTGCCGCGGAGGAAGGCTCTGGGGCCAACGTCCTGACTTTC	CAAEEGSGANVLTF
.	TRBV5-6	TRBJ2-7	15	TRBD2	TGTGCCAGCAGCCCGGGACTAGCGGGGGGGTACGAGCAGTACTTC	CASSPGLAGGYEQYF
.	TRBV6-5	TRBJ1-3	14	.	TGTGCCAGCAGTTACGAGGGGGGTAGGGACACCATATATTTT	CASSYEGGRDTIYF
.	TRBV7-7	TRBJ2-5	13	.	TGTGCTAGCAGCCTTGCGGGCCCCGAGACCCAGTACTTC	CASSLAGPETQYF
.	TRBV4-3	TRBJ2-5	14	TRBD1	TGCGCCAGCAGCCAAGATCGACAGGGCGGGACCCAGTACTTC	CASSQDRQGGTQYF
.	TRBV4-2	TRBJ1-2	16	.	TGTGCCAGCAGCCAAGAGGCACAGATAGGGTCCTGGGGCTACACCTTC	CASSQEAQIGSWGYTF
.	TRBV11-2	TRBJ1-2	15	.	TGTGCCAGCAGCACCCGCCCGGACAGCCACCATGGCTACACCTTC	CASSTRPDSHHGYTF
once	TRBV27	TRBJ1-2	13	.	TGTGCCAGCAGTCGGAGGGATACTATGGCCTACACCTTC	CASSRRDTMAYTF
.	TRBV7-9	TRBJ1-2	14	.	TGTGCCAGCAGCCGATCCTTGGGGAACTATGGCTACACCTTC	CASSRSLGNYGYTF
.	TRBV7-2	TRBJ2-7	13	TRBD2	TGTGCCAGCAGCCCGGGACTAGTCTACGAGCAGTACTTC	CASSPGLVYEQYF
.	TRBV5-1	TRBJ2-1	15	.	TGCGCCAGCAGCTTGGTTCAGGAGAACTACAATGAGCAGTTCTTC	CASSLVQENYNEQFF
.	TRBV6-5	TRBJ2-7	14	.	TGTGCCAGCAGTTACTCAGTCGGGATTTACGAGCAGTACTTC	CASSYSVGIYEQYF
.	TRBV5-8	TRBJ1-1	14	.	TGTGCCAGCTCAGCGGTGGGGGCAGGGATCGAAGCTTTCTTT	CASSAVGAGIEAFF
.	TRBV27	TRBJ2-7	15	.	TGTGCCAGCAGTTCAATAGACGACGGTACCTACGAGCAGTACTTC	CASSSIDDGTYEQYF
.	TRBV5-1	TRBJ2-2	17	TRBD2	TGCGCCAGCAGCCCTGGGCGGGGACTAGCGGGACCCGGGGAGCTGTTTTTT	CASSPGRGLAGPGELFF
.	TRBV10-3	TRBJ2-1	15	TRBD1	TGTGCCATCAGTGTAGAGGGGGCCAAAGGCAATGAGCAGTTCTTC	CAISVEGAKGNEQFF